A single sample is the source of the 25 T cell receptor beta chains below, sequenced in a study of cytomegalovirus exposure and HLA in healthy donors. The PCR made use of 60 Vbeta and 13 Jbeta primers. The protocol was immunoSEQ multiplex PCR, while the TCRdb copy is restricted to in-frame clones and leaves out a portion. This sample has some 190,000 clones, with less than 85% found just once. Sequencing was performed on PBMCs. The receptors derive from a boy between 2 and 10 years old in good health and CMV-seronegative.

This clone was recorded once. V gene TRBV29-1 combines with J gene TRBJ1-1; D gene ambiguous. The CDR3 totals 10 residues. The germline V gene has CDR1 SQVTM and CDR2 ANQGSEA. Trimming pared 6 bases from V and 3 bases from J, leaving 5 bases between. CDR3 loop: CSVTYTEAFF. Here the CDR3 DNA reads TGCAGCGTGACATACACTGAAGCTTTCTTT.

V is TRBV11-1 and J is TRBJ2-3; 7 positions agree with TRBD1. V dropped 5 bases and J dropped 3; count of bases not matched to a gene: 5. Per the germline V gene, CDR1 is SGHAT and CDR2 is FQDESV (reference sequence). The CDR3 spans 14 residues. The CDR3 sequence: CASSVQGRTDTQYF. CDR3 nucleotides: TGTGCCAGCAGCGTACAGGGGCGTACAGATACGCAGTATTTT. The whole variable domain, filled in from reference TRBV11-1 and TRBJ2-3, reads EAEVAQSPRYKITEKSQAVAFWCDPISGHATLYWYRQILGQGPELLVQFQDESVVDDSQLPKDRFSAERLKGVDSTLKIQPAELGDSAMYLCASSVQGRTDTQYFGPGTRLTVL.

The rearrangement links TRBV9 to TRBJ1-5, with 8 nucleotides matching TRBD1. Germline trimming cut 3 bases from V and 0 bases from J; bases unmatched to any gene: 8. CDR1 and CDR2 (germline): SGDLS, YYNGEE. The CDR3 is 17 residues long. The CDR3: CASSGGQGAYSNQPQHF. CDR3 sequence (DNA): TGTGCCAGCAGCGGCGGGCAGGGGGCTTATAGCAATCAGCCCCAGCATTTT.

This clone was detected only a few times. The CDR3 here is CASSAGTEVNEQFF. The CDR3 DNA reads as TGTGCCAGCAGCGCCGGGACAGAGGTCAATGAGCAGTTCTTC. This chain links TRBV7-8 with TRBJ2-1, with 7 bases matching TRBD1. J lost 6 bases, V lost 5 bases, and 7 bases had no gene match. CDR1 SGHVS and CDR2 FQNEAQ come from the germline V gene. The CDR3 covers 14 residues.

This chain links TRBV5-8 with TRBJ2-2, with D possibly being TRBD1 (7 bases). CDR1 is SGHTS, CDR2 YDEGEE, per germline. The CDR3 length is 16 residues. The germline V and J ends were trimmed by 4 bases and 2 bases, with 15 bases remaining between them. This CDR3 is CASSAGQSFNTGELFF. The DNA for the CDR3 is TGTGCCAGCAGCGCGGGACAGTCGTTTAACACCGGGGAGCTGTTTTTT.

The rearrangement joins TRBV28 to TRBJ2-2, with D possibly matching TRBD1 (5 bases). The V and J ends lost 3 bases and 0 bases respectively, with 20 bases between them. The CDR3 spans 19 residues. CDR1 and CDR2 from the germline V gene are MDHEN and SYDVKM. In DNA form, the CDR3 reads TGTGCCAGCAGTTTTCCCCTCGTAAGGGGAACCGCGAACACCGGGGAGCTGTTTTTT. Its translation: CASSFPLVRGTANTGELFF.

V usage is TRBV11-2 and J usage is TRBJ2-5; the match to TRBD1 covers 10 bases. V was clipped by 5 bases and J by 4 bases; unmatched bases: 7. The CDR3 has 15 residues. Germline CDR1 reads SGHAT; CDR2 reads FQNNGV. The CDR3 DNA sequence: TGTGCCAGCAGCCTGGGGACAGGGGTGGGAGAGACCCAGTACTTC. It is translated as CASSLGTGVGETQYF.

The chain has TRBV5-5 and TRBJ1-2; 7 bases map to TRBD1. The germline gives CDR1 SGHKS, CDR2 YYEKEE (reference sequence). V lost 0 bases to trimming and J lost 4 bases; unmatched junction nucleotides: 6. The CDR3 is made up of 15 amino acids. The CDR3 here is CASSLGDSNLYGYTF. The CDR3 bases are TGTGCCAGCAGCTTGGGGGACAGTAACCTCTATGGCTACACCTTC. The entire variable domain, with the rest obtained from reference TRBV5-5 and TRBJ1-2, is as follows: DAGVTQSPTHLIKTRGQQVTLRCSPISGHKSVSWYQQVLGQGPQFIFQYYEKEERGRGNFPDRFSARQFPNYSSELNVNALLLGDSALYLCASSLGDSNLYGYTFGSGTRLTVV.

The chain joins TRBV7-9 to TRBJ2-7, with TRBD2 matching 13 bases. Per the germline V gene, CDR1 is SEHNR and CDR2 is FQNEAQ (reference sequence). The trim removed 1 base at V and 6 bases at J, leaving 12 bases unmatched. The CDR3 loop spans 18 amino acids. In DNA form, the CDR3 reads TGTGCCAGCAGCTTAGGACGGACTAGCGGGAGAATACTGGGCGAGCAGTACTTC. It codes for CASSLGRTSGRILGEQYF.

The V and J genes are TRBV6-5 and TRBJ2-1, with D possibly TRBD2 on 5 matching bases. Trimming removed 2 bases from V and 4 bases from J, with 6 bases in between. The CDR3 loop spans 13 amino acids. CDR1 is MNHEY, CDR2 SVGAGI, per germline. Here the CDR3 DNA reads TGTGCCAGCAGTTACGGAGGATACAATGAGCAGTTCTTC. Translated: CASSYGGYNEQFF.

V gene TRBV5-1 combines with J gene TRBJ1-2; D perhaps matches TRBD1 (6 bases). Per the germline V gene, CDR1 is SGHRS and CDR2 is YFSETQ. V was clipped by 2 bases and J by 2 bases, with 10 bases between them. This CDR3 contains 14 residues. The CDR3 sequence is CASSFGQSNYGYTF. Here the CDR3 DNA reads TGCGCCAGCAGCTTCGGACAGTCAAACTATGGCTACACCTTC.

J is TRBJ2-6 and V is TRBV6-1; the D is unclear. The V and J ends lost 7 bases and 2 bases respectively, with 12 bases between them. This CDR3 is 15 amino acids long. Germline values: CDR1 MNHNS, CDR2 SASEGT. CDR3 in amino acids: CASTQSPAGANVLTF. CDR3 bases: TGTGCCAGCACCCAATCCCCGGCTGGGGCCAACGTCCTGACTTTC.

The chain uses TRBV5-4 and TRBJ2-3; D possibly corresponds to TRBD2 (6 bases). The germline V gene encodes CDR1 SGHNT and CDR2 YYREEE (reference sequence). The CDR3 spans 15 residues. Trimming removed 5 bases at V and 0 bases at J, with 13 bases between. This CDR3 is CASRRDHTSTDTQYF. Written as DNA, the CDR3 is TGTGCCAGCAGGCGGGACCATACTAGCACAGATACGCAGTATTTT. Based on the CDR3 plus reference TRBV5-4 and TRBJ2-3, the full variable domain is ETGVTQSPTHLIKTRGQQVTLRCSSQSGHNTVSWYQQALGQGPQFIFQYYREEENGRGNFPPRFSGLQFPNYSSELNVNALELDDSALYLCASRRDHTSTDTQYFGPGTRLTVL.

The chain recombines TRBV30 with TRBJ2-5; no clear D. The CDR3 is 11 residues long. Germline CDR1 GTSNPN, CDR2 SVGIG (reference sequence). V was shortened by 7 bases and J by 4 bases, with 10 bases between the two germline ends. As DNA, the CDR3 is TGTGCCTCCGCAATCGGAGAGACCCAGTACTTC. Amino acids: CASAIGETQYF.

CDR3: CASSLGQGGNEQFF. CDR3 nucleotides: TGTGCCAGCAGTCTGGGACAGGGGGGGAATGAGCAGTTCTTC. The chain recombines TRBV2 with TRBJ2-1, with 11 positions matching TRBD1. CDR1 and CDR2 (germline): SNHLY, FYNNEI. The ends lost 5 bases at V and 7 bases at J; junction bases unmatched: 4. The CDR3 runs 14 residues.

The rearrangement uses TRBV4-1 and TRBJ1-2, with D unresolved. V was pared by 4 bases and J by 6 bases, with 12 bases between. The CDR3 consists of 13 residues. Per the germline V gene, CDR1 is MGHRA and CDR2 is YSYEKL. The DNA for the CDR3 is TGCGCCAGCAGCCCCTTTTGGAGTCATGGCTACACCTTC. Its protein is CASSPFWSHGYTF.

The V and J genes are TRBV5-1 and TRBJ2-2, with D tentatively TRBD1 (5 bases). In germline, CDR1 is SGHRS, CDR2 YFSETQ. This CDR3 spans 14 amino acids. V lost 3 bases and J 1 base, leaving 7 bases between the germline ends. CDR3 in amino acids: CASSSTVNTGELFF. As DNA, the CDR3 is TGCGCCAGCAGCTCGACAGTGAACACCGGGGAGCTGTTTTTT.

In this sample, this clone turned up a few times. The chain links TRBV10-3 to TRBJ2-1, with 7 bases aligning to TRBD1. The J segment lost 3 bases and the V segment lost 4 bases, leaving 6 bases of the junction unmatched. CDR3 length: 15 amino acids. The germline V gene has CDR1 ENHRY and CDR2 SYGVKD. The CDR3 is CAISGRGQGYNEQFF. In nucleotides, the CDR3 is TGTGCCATCAGTGGAAGGGGGCAGGGCTACAATGAGCAGTTCTTC.

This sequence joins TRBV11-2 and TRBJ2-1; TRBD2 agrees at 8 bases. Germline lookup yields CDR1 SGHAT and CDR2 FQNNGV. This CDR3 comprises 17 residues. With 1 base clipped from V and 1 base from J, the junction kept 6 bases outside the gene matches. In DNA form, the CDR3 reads TGTGCCAGCAGCTTAGGGGTTAGCGGGAAGTCCTACAATGAGCAGTTCTTC. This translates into CASSLGVSGKSYNEQFF.

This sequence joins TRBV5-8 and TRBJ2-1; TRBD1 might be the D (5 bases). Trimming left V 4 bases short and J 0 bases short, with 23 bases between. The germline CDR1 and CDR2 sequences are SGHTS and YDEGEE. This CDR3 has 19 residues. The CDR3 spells CASSPNRKIPQSSYNEQFF. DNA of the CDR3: TGTGCCAGCAGCCCAAACAGGAAAATACCACAGAGCTCCTACAATGAGCAGTTCTTC.

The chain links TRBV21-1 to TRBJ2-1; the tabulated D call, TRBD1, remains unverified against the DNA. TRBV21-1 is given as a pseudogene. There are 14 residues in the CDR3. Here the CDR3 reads CASSKGPFRNEQFF. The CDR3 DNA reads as TGTGCCAGCAGCAAGGGCCCTTTTAGGAATGAGCAGTTCTTC.

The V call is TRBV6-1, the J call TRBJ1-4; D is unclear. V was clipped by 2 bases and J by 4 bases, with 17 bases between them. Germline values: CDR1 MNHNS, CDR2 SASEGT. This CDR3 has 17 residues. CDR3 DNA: TGTGCCAGCAGTGAATCAATTAACACGTTCCTTAATGAAAAACTGTTTTTT. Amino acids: CASSESINTFLNEKLFF.

The CDR3 region has the DNA TGCGCCAGCAGGGAGACTAGCGGGAGCTCCTACGAGCAGTACTTC. Amino acids: CASRETSGSSYEQYF. The genes are TRBV10-2 and TRBJ2-7, with TRBD2 matching 12 bases. Germline-derived CDR1 and CDR2 are WSHSY and SAAADI. This CDR3 is built from 15 residues. V gave up 6 bases and J gave up 0 bases; unmatched junction bases: 3.

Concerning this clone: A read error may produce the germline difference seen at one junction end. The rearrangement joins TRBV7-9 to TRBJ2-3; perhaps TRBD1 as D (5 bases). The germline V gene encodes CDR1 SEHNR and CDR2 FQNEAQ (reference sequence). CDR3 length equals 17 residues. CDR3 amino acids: CSSSSRLGRPSTDTQYF. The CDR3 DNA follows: TGTTCCAGCAGCTCCCGATTGGGGCGGCCTAGCACAGATACGCAGTATTTT.

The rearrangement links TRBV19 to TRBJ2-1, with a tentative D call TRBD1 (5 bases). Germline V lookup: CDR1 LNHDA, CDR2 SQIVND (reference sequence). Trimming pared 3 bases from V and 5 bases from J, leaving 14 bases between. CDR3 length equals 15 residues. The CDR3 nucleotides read TGTGCCAGTAGTATGAATGGGGCCCCGCACAATGAGCAGTTCTTC. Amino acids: CASSMNGAPHNEQFF.